This T cell receptor beta chain was captured by sequencing in a study of radiotherapy plus CTLA-4 blockade in lung cancer. This clone occurred a few times. What it binds is unknown. Study-level points and caveats: In blood, after radiotherapy plus ipilimumab, tumor-derived TCR clones expanded. Early clone dynamics of blood T cells, plus interferon-beta, reportedly predicted response best.

Method: immunoSEQ multiplex PCR; TCRdb's copy keeps in-frame clones and lacks some. The sample holds 90,000 or so clones; 86% are singletons and the top ten take just over 2%. Ipilimumab CTLA-4 blockade and focal radiation were given to patients with chemo-refractory metastatic non-small-cell lung cancer. V lost 4 bases and J 4 bases, leaving 15 bases between the germline ends. Germline assignment: CDR1 SGDLS and CDR2 YYNGEE. The CDR3 runs to 15 residues. The V call is TRBV9, the J call TRBJ2-1, with unresolved D. The clonotype was recovered from a human donor with non-small cell lung cancer who had a partial response to radiotherapy plus ipilimumab. This sample comprised peripheral blood, obtained from a patient treated with radiotherapy plus ipilimumab. The CDR3 spells CASSPRRALYNEQFF. Written as DNA, the CDR3 is TGTGCCAGCAGCCCACGGAGAGCTTTATACAATGAGCAGTTCTTC.